A selection of T cell receptor beta chains follows, all from one sample in a study of a mutant IDH1 vaccine in newly diagnosed glioma. The data were produced by immunoSEQ multiplex PCR, yet TCRdb's version contains in-frame clones alone and is incomplete. The sample lists some 54,000 clones; approximately 81% were seen once. Their antigens remain unidentified. Sequenced here: PBMCs, sampled from a glioma patient whose treatment included an IDH1 peptide vaccine. These receptors all stem from a woman between 18 and 30 years old with glioma. Both conserved end residues are trimmed from each CDR3. The listing skips clone size in some rows; elsewhere it reads once, few, many or a size class.

j_gene | abundance | v_gene | CDR3aa
TRBJ2-5 | . | TRBV2 | ASSVGLYQETQY
TRBJ1-1 | . | TRBV25-1 | ATETGANTEAF
TRBJ2-7 | . | TRBV7-6 | ASSKQGVSYEQY
TRBJ2-5 | once | TRBV27 | ASSRTGETQY
TRBJ1-5 | . | TRBV2 | ASSVAGSSNQPQH
TRBJ1-1 | . | TRBV18 | ASSPRSQQGSTEAF
TRBJ1-1 | . | TRBV18 | ASSPLARGGRNTEAF
TRBJ1-1 | few | TRBV19 | ASTPSFAVEAF
TRBJ1-2 | . | TRBV7-2 | ASSLSRSNYGYT
TRBJ1-2 | . | TRBV6-1 | ASRETGSYGYT
TRBJ1-2 | . | TRBV11-2 | ASSLAQGFYGYT
TRBJ2-7 | . | TRBV5-4 | ASSPKRDEQY
TRBJ2-2 | . | TRBV4-3 | ASSPWGAGGELF
TRBJ1-5 | . | TRBV18 | ASSPGLKIDQPQH
TRBJ2-1 | . | TRBV29-1 | SASGPGNEQF
TRBJ2-5 | . | TRBV11-3 | ASSLGPRGEETQY
TRBJ2-2 | . | TRBV19 | ASSIGSGRHTGELF
TRBJ2-2 | few | TRBV10-3 | AILGQGNTGTGELF
TRBJ2-4 | . | TRBV10-3 | AISEKGLAGAKNIQY
TRBJ2-7 | . | TRBV11-2 | ASSLINRAYEQY
TRBJ2-7 | . | TRBV4-1 | ASSHRTGNYEQY
TRBJ2-1 | . | TRBV5-1 | ASSQGLAGENEQF
TRBJ2-4 | . | TRBV5-4 | ASSFRDRGNIQY
TRBJ2-2 | once | TRBV5-1 | ASSLFGPNTGELF
TRBJ1-1 | . | TRBV29-1 | SARGGTGNTEAF
TRBJ2-5 | . | TRBV11-2 | ASSIAWDRETQY
TRBJ1-1 | . | TRBV29-1 | SGGHTEAF
TRBJ2-5 | . | TRBV7-2 | ASSLRLAGVRETQY
TRBJ2-7 | . | TRBV9 | ASSPGGGASYEQY
TRBJ2-7 | . | TRBV14 | ASSQDWVRNEQY
TRBJ2-5 | . | TRBV4-1 | ASSQLRGETQY
TRBJ2-2 | . | TRBV6-5 | ASVGAGTGELF
TRBJ1-4 | . | TRBV5-8 | ASSPTNFGGRKKLF
TRBJ2-1 | once | TRBV30 | AWSVPSGRAKEYEQF
TRBJ2-1 | . | TRBV30 | AWSPGQGVIDEQF
TRBJ1-2 | once | TRBV6-5 | ASKKGDRPGSGYT
TRBJ2-3 | . | TRBV4-2 | ASSQSSKRQRGSTDTQY
TRBJ2-3 | . | TRBV27 | ASRLGLAGAGGTQY
TRBJ2-3 | . | TRBV9 | ASSVATSGATDTQY
TRBJ1-3 | . | TRBV6-5 | ASIKWKGRGNTIY
TRBJ2-7 | . | TRBV11-3 | ASSPTRDRVVEQY
TRBJ1-2 | once | TRBV19 | ASSIGAGTGGRYGYT
TRBJ2-7 | once | TRBV2 | ASSRAYEQY
TRBJ2-1 | . | TRBV5-1 | ASSSHSGLTYNEQF
TRBJ1-2 | . | TRBV6-6 | ASSPPGQPYGYT
TRBJ2-5 | . | TRBV10-3 | AIRGSGSSQETQY